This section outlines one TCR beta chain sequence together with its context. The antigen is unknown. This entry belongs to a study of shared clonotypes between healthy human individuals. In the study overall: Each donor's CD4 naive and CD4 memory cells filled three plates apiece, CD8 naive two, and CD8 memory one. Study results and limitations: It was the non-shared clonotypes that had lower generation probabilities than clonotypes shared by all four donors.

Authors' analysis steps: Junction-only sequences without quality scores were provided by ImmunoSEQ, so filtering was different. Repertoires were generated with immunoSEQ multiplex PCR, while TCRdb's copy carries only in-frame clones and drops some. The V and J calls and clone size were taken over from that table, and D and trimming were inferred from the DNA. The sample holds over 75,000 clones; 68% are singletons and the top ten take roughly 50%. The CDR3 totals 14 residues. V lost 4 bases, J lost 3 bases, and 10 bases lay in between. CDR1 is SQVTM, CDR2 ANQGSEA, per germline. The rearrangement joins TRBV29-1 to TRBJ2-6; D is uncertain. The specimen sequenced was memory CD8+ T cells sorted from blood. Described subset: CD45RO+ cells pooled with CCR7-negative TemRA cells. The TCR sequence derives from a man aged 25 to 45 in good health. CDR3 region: CSVAGKFGANVLTF. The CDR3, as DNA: TGCAGCGTTGCAGGAAAGTTTGGGGCCAACGTCCTGACTTTC. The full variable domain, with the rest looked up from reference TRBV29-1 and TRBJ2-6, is SAVISQKPSRDICQRGTSLTIQCQVDSQVTMMFWYRQQPGQSLTLIATANQGSEATYESGFVIDKFPISRPNLTFSTLTVSNMSPEDSSIYLCSVAGKFGANVLTFGAGSRLTVL.